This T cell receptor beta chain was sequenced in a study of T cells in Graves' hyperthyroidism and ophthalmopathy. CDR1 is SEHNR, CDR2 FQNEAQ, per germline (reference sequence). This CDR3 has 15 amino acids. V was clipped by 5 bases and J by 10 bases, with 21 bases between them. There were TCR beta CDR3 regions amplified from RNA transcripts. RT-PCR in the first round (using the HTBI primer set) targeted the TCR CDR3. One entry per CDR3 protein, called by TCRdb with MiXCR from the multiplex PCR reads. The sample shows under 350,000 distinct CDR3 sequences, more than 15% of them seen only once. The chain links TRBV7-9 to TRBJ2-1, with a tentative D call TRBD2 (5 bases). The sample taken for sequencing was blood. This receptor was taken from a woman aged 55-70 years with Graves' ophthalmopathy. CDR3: CASSTFSGSWEEQFF. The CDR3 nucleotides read TGTGCCAGCAGCACGTTTTCGGGTTCGTGGGAGGAGCAGTTCTTC.